These 12 T cell receptor beta chains were all obtained from the same sample, sequenced in a study of control samples from healthy donors and cancer patients. Sequencing was performed with immunoSEQ multiplex PCR; in TCRdb, only in-frame clones are kept and a portion is missing. The top ten hold 2.8% of the sample, which has roughly 70,000 clones, about 94% seen once. The sample was blood. The receptors were gathered from a woman aged 25 to 39 in good health.

The CDR3 protein is CATSRKGGGTEAFF. CDR3 sequence (DNA): TGTGCCACCAGCAGGAAAGGCGGGGGTACTGAAGCTTTCTTT. The genes are TRBV15 and TRBJ1-1, with D possibly matching TRBD1 (5 bases). Germline CDR1 is LNHNV and CDR2 is YYDKDF (reference sequence). CDR3 length: 14 residues. V lost 3 bases, J lost 5 bases, and 13 bases lay in between.

This rearrangement joins TRBV19 to TRBJ2-3; 9 nucleotides match TRBD2. After removal of 3 bases from V and 7 bases from J, the junction contained 11 bases not matched to a gene. Germline V gene lookup returns CDR1 LNHDA and CDR2 SQIVND (reference sequence). CDR3 length: 16 amino acids. The CDR3 coding sequence is TGTGCCAGTAGTATGGTGACTAGCGGAACCCGTTATACGCAGTATTTT. Translated, it gives CASSMVTSGTRYTQYF. The full variable domain, completed using reference TRBV19 and TRBJ2-3, is DGGITQSPKYLFRKEGQNVTLSCEQNLNHDAMYWYRQDPGQGLRLIYYSQIVNDFQKGDIAEGYSVSREKKESFPLTVTSAQKNPTAFYLCASSMVTSGTRYTQYFGPGTRLTVL.

The genes are TRBV5-5 and TRBJ2-5; 8 bases agree with TRBD2. The CDR3 extends over 16 amino acids. The germline gives CDR1 SGHKS, CDR2 YYEKEE (reference sequence). V trimming: 2 bases; J trimming: 4 bases; junction bases outside the gene matches: 10. CDR3 nucleotide sequence: TGTGCCAGCAGCTTTGGGCCCGGGGGGGTCGCAGAGACCCAGTACTTC. This gives the protein CASSFGPGGVAETQYF.

This chain joins TRBV18 and TRBJ1-2; D may be TRBD1 (6 bases). The CDR3 has 14 residues. Trimming cost V 6 bases and J 6 bases, with 17 bases left between them. CDR1 and CDR2 from the germline V gene are KGHSH and LQKENI. This chain's CDR3 is CASSPLDRPDGYTF. CDR3 bases: TGTGCCAGCTCCCCATTAGACAGGCCTGATGGCTACACCTTC.

The CDR3 DNA reads TGCGCCAGCAGCCGAGCGGGACGTAGGAACACCGGGGAGCTGTTTTTT. It yields the protein CASSRAGRRNTGELFF. This chain uses TRBV5-1 with TRBJ2-2; 7 bases map to TRBD2. The junction had 7 bases not matched to a gene; V was cut back by 4 bases and J by 1 base. Germline-derived CDR1 and CDR2 are SGHRS and YFSETQ. This CDR3 spans 16 amino acids.

The chain has TRBV5-4 and TRBJ1-4, with TRBD1 matching over 7 bases. The V gene end was trimmed by 4 bases and the J gene end by 3 bases; junction bases not matched to a gene: 6. Germline assignment: CDR1 SGHNT and CDR2 YYREEE (reference sequence). This CDR3 comprises 15 residues. CDR3 sequence (DNA): TGTGCCAGCAGCCACGAACAGGGGTCTAATGAAAAACTGTTTTTT. This translates into CASSHEQGSNEKLFF.

This rearrangement joins TRBV14 to TRBJ2-1; 8 bases map to TRBD2. The CDR3 is 15 residues long. V was pared by 3 bases and J by 7 bases, with 8 bases of the junction left unmatched. CDR1 is SGHDN, CDR2 FVKESK, per germline. The CDR3 coding sequence is TGTGCCAGCAGCCATACTAGCGGCCTGGGGAATGAGCAGTTCTTC. Its translation is CASSHTSGLGNEQFF.

The rearrangement uses TRBV5-1 and TRBJ2-4; 8 bases line up with TRBD1. V gave up 5 bases and J gave up 10 bases; unmatched junction bases: 20. The V gene's germline CDR1 is SGHRS and CDR2 YFSETQ. The CDR3 is 17 amino acids. The CDR3 coding sequence is TGCGCCAGCAGAGCGGACAGGGCCGACGATAGAAAAGGAATTCAGTACTTC. Protein: CASRADRADDRKGIQYF.

The rearrangement uses TRBV7-6 and TRBJ1-1; unclear D gene. Germline V lookup: CDR1 SGHVS, CDR2 FNYEAQ. There are 15 residues in the CDR3. V was shortened by 5 bases and J by 1 base, with 14 bases between the two germline ends. CDR3 sequence reads: CASSPHLGRNTEAFF. CDR3 bases: TGTGCCAGCAGCCCGCACTTAGGGAGGAACACTGAAGCTTTCTTT.

The chain combines TRBV3-1 (or the pseudogene TRBV3-2) with TRBJ2-2; D gene unclear. CDR1 and CDR2 from the germline V gene are LGHDT and YNNKEL (reference sequence). This CDR3 spans 15 amino acids. Trimming took off 0 bases at V and 0 bases at J, with 5 bases between the two ends. The CDR3 nucleotides read TGTGCCAGCAGCCAAGACCGTGCGAACACCGGGGAGCTGTTTTTT. This gives the protein CASSQDRANTGELFF.

This chain joins TRBV2 and TRBJ1-4, with 9 bases aligning to TRBD1. CDR1 is SNHLY and CDR2 is FYNNEI in the germline V gene. The CDR3 has 15 amino acids. V lost 6 bases to trimming and J lost 7 bases; unmatched junction nucleotides: 9. For the CDR3, the DNA is TGTGCCAGCAGCGCTAACAGGGGGCTCGGTGAAAAACTGTTTTTT. Translated: CASSANRGLGEKLFF.

The V call is TRBV10-1, the J call TRBJ2-4, with D hard to call. CDR1 and CDR2 from the germline V gene are WNHNN and SYGVQD (reference sequence). There are 13 residues in the CDR3. V dropped 5 bases and J dropped 12 bases, with 17 bases sitting between them. CDR3 DNA: TGCGCCAGCAGTCTGGGCCAGCTTCAACCTCAGTACTTC. This sequence encodes CASSLGQLQPQYF.